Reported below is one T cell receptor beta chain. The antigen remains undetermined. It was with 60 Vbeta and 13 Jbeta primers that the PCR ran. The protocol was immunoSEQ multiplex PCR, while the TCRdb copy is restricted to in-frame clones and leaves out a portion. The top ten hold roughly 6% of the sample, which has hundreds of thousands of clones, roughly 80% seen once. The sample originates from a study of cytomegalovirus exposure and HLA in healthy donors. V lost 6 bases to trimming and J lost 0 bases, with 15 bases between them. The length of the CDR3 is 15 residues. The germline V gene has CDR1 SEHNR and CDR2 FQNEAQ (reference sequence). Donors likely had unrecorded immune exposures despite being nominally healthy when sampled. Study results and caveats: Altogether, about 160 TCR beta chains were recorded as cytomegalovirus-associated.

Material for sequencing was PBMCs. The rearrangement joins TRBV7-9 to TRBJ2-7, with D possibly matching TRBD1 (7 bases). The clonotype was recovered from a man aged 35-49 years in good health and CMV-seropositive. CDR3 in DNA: TGTGCCAGCAGAGGGGGCGGGACTCTCTCCTACGAGCAGTACTTC. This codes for CASRGGGTLSYEQYF. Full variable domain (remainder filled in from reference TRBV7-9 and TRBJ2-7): DTGVSQNPRHKITKRGQNVTFRCDPISEHNRLYWYRQTLGQGPEFLTYFQNEAQLEKSRLLSDRFSAERPKGSFSTLEIQRTEQGDSAMYLCASRGGGTLSYEQYFGPGTRLTVT.